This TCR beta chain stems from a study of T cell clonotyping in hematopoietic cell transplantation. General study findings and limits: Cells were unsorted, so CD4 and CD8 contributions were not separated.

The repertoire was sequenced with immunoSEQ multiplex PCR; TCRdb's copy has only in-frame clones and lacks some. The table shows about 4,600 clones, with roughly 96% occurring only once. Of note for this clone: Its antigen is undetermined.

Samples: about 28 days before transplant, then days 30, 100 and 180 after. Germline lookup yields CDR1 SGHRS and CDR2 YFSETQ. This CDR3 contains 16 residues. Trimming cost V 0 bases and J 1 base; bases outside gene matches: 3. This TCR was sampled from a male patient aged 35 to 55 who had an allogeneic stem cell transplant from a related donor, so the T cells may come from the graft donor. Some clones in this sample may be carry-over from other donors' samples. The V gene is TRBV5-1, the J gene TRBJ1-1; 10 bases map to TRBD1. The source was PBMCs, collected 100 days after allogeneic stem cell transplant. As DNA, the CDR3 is TGCGCCAGCAGCTTGGCCCGGGACAGGGGGAACACTGAAGCTTTCTTT. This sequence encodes CASSLARDRGNTEAFF.